The clone carrying this T cell receptor (beta chain) has only one observation. What it binds is not known. The source of the sample is a study of cytomegalovirus exposure and HLA in healthy donors. The CDR3 contains 17 residues. V was clipped by 0 bases and J by 2 bases; unmatched bases: 3. CDR1 is LNHDA, CDR2 SQIVND, per germline (reference sequence). TCRdb's table, derived via immunoSEQ multiplex PCR, lists solely in-frame clones and lacks some. The data hold about 240,000 clones, with around 87% observed a single time. Study-level results: There were some public TCRs occurring in many donors, but most TCR sequences were rare. There were a few CMV-associated chains whose specificity for CMV antigens was confirmed in vitro.

This clonotype originated in a young woman in good health and CMV-seropositive. The sample consisted of PBMCs. The V call is TRBV19, the J call TRBJ2-3; TRBD2 aligns across 12 bases. The CDR3 DNA is TGTGCCAGTAGTATAGAGACTAGCGGGAGCCCCACAGATACGCAGTATTTT. Its translation: CASSIETSGSPTDTQYF. Complete variable domain (other parts from reference TRBV19 and TRBJ2-3): DGGITQSPKYLFRKEGQNVTLSCEQNLNHDAMYWYRQDPGQGLRLIYYSQIVNDFQKGDIAEGYSVSREKKESFPLTVTSAQKNPTAFYLCASSIETSGSPTDTQYFGPGTRLTVL.